A single sample gave rise to the 13 T cell receptor beta chains below, sequenced in a study of shared T cell receptors in the human thymus. TCRdb's copy holds only in-frame clones and misses some; the assay was immunoSEQ multiplex PCR. The table shows approximately 730,000 clones, with 70% to 90% occurring only once. The sample was also reused in another study, on human thymus T cells.

The specimen was thymocytes. These receptors originate from a girl under three years old with a congenital heart defect.

The V and J genes are TRBV19 and TRBJ2-2, with TRBD2 matching 13 bases. Losses at the gene ends were 2 bases for V and 2 bases for J; bases not matched to a gene: 5. Germline V gives CDR1 LNHDA, CDR2 SQIVND (reference sequence). CDR3 length: 18 amino acids. CDR3 sequence (DNA): TGTGCCAGTAGTATAAATAGGACTAGCGGGGGTAACACCGGGGAGCTGTTTTTT. This sequence encodes CASSINRTSGGNTGELFF. The complete variable domain, with remaining parts taken from reference TRBV19 and TRBJ2-2, reads DGGITQSPKYLFRKEGQNVTLSCEQNLNHDAMYWYRQDPGQGLRLIYYSQIVNDFQKGDIAEGYSVSREKKESFPLTVTSAQKNPTAFYLCASSINRTSGGNTGELFFGEGSRLTVL.

This clone has a single count. V is TRBV4-3 and J is TRBJ1-1; TRBD1 aligns across 8 bases. CDR1 is LGHNA, CDR2 YSLEER, per germline. The CDR3 extends over 18 amino acids. V trimming: 2 bases; J trimming: 4 bases; junction bases outside the gene matches: 15. CDR3 loop: CASSQSYGGTRGRTEAFF. The CDR3 DNA is TGCGCCAGCAGCCAATCATATGGTGGAACCAGGGGGCGCACTGAAGCTTTCTTT.

This sequence joins TRBV5-8 and TRBJ2-1, with D tentatively TRBD2 (6 bases). Per germline, CDR1 SGHTS and CDR2 YDEGEE. V was pared by 2 bases and J by 0 bases, with 15 bases between. The CDR3 loop spans 17 amino acids. The CDR3 coding sequence is TGTGCCAGCAGCTTACGTGGGGGGTTTCACTCCTACAATGAGCAGTTCTTC. This gives the protein CASSLRGGFHSYNEQFF.

The rearrangement joins TRBV15 to TRBJ2-7, with 9 bases aligning to TRBD1. The ends lost 8 bases at V and 5 bases at J; junction bases unmatched: 16. The CDR3 is 16 amino acids. The germline V gene encodes CDR1 LNHNV and CDR2 YYDKDF (reference sequence). Written as DNA, the CDR3 is TGTGCCACCGCCCAGATTCCGGGACAGGGTGTGCACGAGCAGTACTTC. Translating gives CATAQIPGQGVHEQYF.

V and J are TRBV9 and TRBJ2-5; D is uncertain. Germline CDR1 and CDR2: SGDLS and YYNGEE. The CDR3 extends over 14 amino acids. V was clipped by 0 bases and J by 4 bases, with 10 bases between them. As DNA, the CDR3 is TGTGCCAGCAGCGTAGATGAAGGCGGAGAGACCCAGTACTTC. Translating it yields CASSVDEGGETQYF.

About this clone itself: Other DNA sequences of this sample code for an identical CDR3. The chain has TRBV18 and TRBJ2-3; 7 bases match TRBD2. This CDR3 spans 14 amino acids. The V gene end was trimmed by 2 bases and the J gene end by 3 bases; junction bases not matched to a gene: 2. Germline V gene data show CDR1 as KGHSH and CDR2 as LQKENI. CDR3 sequence: CASSPARGTDTQYF. The CDR3 nucleotides are TGTGCCAGCTCACCAGCGCGGGGGACAGATACGCAGTATTTT. The variable domain in full, with the rest retrieved from reference TRBV18 and TRBJ2-3, is NAGVMQNPRHLVRRRGQEARLRCSPMKGHSHVYWYRQLPEEGLKFMVYLQKENIIDESGMPKERFSAEFPKEGPSILRIQQVVRGDSAAYFCASSPARGTDTQYFGPGTRLTVL.

The chain couples TRBV6-4 to TRBJ2-1; TRBD1 aligns across 9 bases. The CDR3 spans 16 residues. In germline, CDR1 is MRHNA, CDR2 SNTAGT. Germline trimming cut 2 bases from V and 5 bases from J; bases unmatched to any gene: 7. The CDR3 nucleotides are TGTGCCAGCAGTGACCTTCGGGGACAGGGAAACAATGAGCAGTTCTTC. Encoded protein: CASSDLRGQGNNEQFF.

The J gene is TRBJ2-7, the V gene TRBV5-1; 14 bases line up with TRBD2. Germline V lookup: CDR1 SGHRS, CDR2 YFSETQ. V was pared by 4 bases and J by 6 bases, with 9 bases of the junction left unmatched. The CDR3 is made up of 16 amino acids. The CDR3 DNA reads TGCGCCAGCAGCCCCGGGACTAGCGGGGGTGACGGCGAGCAGTACTTC. Translated: CASSPGTSGGDGEQYF.

The chain has TRBV5-1 and TRBJ1-3; D might be TRBD1 (5 bases). Trimming pared 4 bases from V and 9 bases from J, leaving 8 bases between. Per germline, CDR1 SGHRS and CDR2 YFSETQ. CDR3 length: 11 amino acids. The CDR3 is CASSTGRTIYF. The DNA for the CDR3 is TGCGCCAGCAGCACAGGACGCACCATATATTTT.

The chain is built from TRBV10-1 and TRBJ2-1; 8 bases agree with TRBD2. Trimming took 10 bases from V and 4 from J; bases not matched to a gene: 6. Germline-derived CDR1 and CDR2 are WNHNN and SYGVQD (reference sequence). The CDR3 covers 13 residues. Here the CDR3 reads CATREGRYNEQFF. For the CDR3, the DNA is TGCGCCACTCGGGAGGGGAGATACAATGAGCAGTTCTTC.

This clone was detected once. The chain combines TRBV7-6 with TRBJ2-1; D possibly corresponds to TRBD2 (5 bases). Per the germline V gene, CDR1 is SGHVS and CDR2 is FNYEAQ. Deletions cut 4 bases from V and 4 bases from J, with 23 bases between. This CDR3 is 18 amino acids long. The CDR3 nucleotides are TGTGCCAGCAGCTCAAGCGGACCACGTTCTGGACGTTACAATGAGCAGTTCTTC. Residues: CASSSSGPRSGRYNEQFF. The full variable domain, in which reference TRBV7-6 and TRBJ2-1 provide the parts outside the CDR3, is GAGVSQSPRYKVTKRGQDVALRCDPISGHVSLYWYRQALGQGPEFLTYFNYEAQQDKSGLPNDRFSAERPEGSISTLTIQRTEQRDSAMYRCASSSSGPRSGRYNEQFFGPGTRLTVL.

V gene TRBV6-1 combines with J gene TRBJ1-5, with 7 bases matching TRBD1. The CDR3 runs 21 residues. Germline V gene data show CDR1 as MNHNS and CDR2 as SASEGT. Trimming cost V 2 bases and J 7 bases; bases outside gene matches: 26. CDR3 DNA: TGTGCCAGCAGTGAAAATTCGCCCGGACCGACAAAACAGGGGTTTAAGCAGCCCCAGCATTTT. Its translation is CASSENSPGPTKQGFKQPQHF.

The rearrangement uses TRBV5-1 and TRBJ1-2, with a tentative D call TRBD1 (6 bases). V lost 0 bases to trimming and J lost 4 bases, with 13 bases between them. This CDR3 is 15 amino acids long. Germline V CDR1 and CDR2: SGHRS, YFSETQ. CDR3 DNA: TGCGCCAGCAGCTTGGATCCAGGGGATAGCTATGGCTACACCTTC. Translating gives CASSLDPGDSYGYTF.